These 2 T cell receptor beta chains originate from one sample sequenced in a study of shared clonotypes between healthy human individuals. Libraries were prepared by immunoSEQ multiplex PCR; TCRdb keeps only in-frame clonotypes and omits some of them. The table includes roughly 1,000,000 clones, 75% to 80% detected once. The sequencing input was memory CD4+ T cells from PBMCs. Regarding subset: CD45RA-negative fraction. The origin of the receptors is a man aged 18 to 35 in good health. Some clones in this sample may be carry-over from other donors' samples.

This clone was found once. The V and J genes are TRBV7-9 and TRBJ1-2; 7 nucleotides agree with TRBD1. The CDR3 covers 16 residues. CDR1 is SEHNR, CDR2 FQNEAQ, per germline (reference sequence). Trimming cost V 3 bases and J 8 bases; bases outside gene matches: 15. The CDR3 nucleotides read TGTGCCAGCAGCTTTCCAAACGGAAACAGGGGCAACGGCTACACCTTC. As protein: CASSFPNGNRGNGYTF. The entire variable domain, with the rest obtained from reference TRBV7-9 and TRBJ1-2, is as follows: DTGVSQNPRHKITKRGQNVTFRCDPISEHNRLYWYRQTLGQGPEFLTYFQNEAQLEKSRLLSDRFSAERPKGSFSTLEIQRTEQGDSAMYLCASSFPNGNRGNGYTFGSGTRLTVV.

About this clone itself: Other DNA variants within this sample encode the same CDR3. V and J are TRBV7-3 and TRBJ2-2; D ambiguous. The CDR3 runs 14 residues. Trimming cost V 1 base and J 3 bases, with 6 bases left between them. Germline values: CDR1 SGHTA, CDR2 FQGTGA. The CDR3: CASSLSRDTGELFF. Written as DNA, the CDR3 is TGTGCCAGCAGCTTAAGCCGGGACACCGGGGAGCTGTTTTTT.